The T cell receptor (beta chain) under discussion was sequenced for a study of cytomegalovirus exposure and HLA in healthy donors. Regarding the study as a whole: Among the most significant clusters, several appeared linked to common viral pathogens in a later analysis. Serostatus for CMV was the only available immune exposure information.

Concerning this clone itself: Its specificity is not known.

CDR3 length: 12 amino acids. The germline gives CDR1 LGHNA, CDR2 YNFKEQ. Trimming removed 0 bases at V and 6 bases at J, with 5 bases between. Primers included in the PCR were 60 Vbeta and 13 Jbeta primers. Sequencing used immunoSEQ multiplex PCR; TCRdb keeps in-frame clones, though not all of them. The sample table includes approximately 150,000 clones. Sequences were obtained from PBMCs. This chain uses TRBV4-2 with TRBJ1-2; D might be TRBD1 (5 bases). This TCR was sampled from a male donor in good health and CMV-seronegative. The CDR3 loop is CASSQEGDGYTF. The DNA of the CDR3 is TGTGCCAGCAGCCAAGAAGGGGATGGCTACACCTTC.